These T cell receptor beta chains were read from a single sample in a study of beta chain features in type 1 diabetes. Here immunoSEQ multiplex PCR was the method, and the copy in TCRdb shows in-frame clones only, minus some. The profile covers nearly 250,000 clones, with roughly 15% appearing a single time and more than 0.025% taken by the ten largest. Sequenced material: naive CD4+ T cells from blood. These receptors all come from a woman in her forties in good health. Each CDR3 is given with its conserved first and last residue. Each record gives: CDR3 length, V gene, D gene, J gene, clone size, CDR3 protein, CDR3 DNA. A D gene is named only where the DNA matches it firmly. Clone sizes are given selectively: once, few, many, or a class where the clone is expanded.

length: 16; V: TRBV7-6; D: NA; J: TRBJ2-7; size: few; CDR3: CASSLQVGAATYEQYF; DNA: TGTGCCAGCAGCCTTCAAGTTGGGGCTGCGACCTACGAGCAGTACTTC
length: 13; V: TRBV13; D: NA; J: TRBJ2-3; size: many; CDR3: CASSLSGPDTQYF; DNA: TGTGCCAGCAGCTTATCGGGTCCAGATACGCAGTATTTT
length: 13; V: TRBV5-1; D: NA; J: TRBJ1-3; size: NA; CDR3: CASSLSVGNTIYF; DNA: TGCGCCAGCAGCTTGAGCGTCGGAAACACCATATATTTT
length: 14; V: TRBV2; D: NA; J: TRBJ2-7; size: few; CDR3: CASSFDRSSYEQYF; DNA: TGTGCCAGCAGTTTTGACAGGAGCTCCTACGAGCAGTACTTC
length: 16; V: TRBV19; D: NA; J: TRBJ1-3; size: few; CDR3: CASSMTRAFSGNTIYF; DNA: TGTGCCAGTAGTATGACCAGGGCCTTCTCTGGAAACACCATATATTTT
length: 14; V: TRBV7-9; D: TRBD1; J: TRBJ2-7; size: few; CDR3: CASNTGTGSYEQYF; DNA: TGTGCCAGCAACACCGGGACAGGGAGTTACGAGCAGTACTTC
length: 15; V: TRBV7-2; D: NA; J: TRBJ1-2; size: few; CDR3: CASSPVAGINYGYTF; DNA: TGTGCCAGCAGCCCAGTGGCGGGGATTAACTATGGCTACACCTTC
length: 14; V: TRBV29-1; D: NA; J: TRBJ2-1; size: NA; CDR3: CSAKLGGGFDEQFF; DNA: TGCAGCGCAAAGTTAGGGGGTGGGTTCGATGAGCAGTTCTTC
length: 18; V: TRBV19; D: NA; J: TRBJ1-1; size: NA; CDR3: CASILGGQGGSMNTEAFF; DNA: TGTGCCAGTATTTTAGGCGGGCAAGGGGGATCTATGAACACTGAAGCTTTCTTT
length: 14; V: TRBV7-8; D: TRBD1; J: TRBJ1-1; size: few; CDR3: CASSLQGALPEAFF; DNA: TGTGCCAGCAGCTTACAGGGGGCCCTTCCTGAAGCTTTCTTT
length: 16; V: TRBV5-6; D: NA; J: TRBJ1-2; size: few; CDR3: CASTSFLWGDDYGYTF; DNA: TGTGCCAGCACCTCGTTCCTTTGGGGGGACGACTATGGCTACACCTTC